This T cell receptor (beta chain) is from a study of response to subunit inactivated influenza vaccine. Germline V gene sequence: CDR1 SGDLS, CDR2 YYNGEE. V gave up 2 bases and J gave up 7 bases, with 10 bases separating them. This CDR3 comprises 13 residues. TCRdb reprocessed the RT-PCR reads via MiXCR and lists one record per CDR3 protein. Here the sample spans approximately 500,000 distinct CDR3 sequences, under 25% being singletons. The sample was also linked to a second study, of T cells expressing NK-cell markers. That source notes: UMI-tagged 5'RACE template switching yielded the TCR beta cDNA.

The specimen comprised CD4+ T cells sorted from PBMCs, sampled about 12 days after vaccination. The chain joins TRBV9 to TRBJ1-5, with TRBD1 as a possible D gene (5 bases). This clonotype was obtained from a man aged 50-59 years who received an inactivated influenza vaccine. CDR3 protein: CASSVDEGQPQHF. The CDR3 region has the DNA TGTGCCAGCAGCGTCGACGAGGGGCAGCCCCAGCATTTT.